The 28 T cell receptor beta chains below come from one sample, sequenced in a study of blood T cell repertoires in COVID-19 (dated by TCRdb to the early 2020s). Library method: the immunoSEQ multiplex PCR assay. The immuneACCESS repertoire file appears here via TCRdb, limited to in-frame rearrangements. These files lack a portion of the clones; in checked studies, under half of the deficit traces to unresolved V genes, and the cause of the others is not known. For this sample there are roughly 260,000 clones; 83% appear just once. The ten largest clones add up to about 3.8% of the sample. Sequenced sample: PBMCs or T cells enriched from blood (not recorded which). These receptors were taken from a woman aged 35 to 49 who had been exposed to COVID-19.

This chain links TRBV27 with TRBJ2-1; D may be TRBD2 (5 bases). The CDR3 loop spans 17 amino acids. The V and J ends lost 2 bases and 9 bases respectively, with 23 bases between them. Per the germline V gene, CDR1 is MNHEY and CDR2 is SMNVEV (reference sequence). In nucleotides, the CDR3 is TGTGCCAGCAGTTTAGGCGAGGGCCGGCCTACCGAGTTTGAGCAGTTCTTC. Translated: CASSLGEGRPTEFEQFF.

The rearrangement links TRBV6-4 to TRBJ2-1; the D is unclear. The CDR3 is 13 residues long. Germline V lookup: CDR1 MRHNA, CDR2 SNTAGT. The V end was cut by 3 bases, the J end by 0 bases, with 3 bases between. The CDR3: CASSESSYNEQFF. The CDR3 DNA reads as TGTGCCAGCAGTGAGAGCTCCTACAATGAGCAGTTCTTC.

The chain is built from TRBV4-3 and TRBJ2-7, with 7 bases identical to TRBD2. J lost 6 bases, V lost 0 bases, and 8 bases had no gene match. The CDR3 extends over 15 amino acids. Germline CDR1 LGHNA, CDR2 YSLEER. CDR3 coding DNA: TGCGCCAGCAGCCAAGATTTGGGACGGGGGGTCGAGCAGTACTTC. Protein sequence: CASSQDLGRGVEQYF.

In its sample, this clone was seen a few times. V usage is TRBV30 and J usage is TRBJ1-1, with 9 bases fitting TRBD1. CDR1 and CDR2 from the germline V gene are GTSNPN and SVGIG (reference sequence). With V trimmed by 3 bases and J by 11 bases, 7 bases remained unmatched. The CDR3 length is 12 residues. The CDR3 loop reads CAWRQGAGGAFF. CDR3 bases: TGTGCCTGGAGACAGGGGGCGGGGGGCGCTTTCTTT. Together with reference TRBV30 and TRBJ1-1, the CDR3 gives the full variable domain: SQTIHQWPATLVQPVGSPLSLECTVEGTSNPNLYWYRQAAGRGLQLLFYSVGIGQISSEVPQNLSASRPQDRQFILSSKKLLLSDSGFYLCAWRQGAGGAFFGQGTRLTVV.

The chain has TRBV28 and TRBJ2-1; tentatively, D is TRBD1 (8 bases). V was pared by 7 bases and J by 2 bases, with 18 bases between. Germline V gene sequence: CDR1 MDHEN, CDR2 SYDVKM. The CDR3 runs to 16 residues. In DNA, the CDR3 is TGTGCCAGCAAAATGGGAGGGACAGGCGCCTACAATGAGCAGTTCTTC. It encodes CASKMGGTGAYNEQFF.

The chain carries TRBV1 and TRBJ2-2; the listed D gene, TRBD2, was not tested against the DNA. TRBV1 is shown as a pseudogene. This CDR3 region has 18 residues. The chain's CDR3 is CTSSQGVDGTSATGELFF. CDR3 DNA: TGCACCAGCAGCCAAGGGGTCGATGGGACTAGCGCGACCGGGGAGCTGTTTTTT.

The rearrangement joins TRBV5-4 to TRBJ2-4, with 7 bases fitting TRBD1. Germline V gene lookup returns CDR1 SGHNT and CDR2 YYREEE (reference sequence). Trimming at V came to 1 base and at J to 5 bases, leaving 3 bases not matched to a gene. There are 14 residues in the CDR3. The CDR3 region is CASSLTGVENIQYF. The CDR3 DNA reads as TGTGCCAGCAGCTTGACAGGGGTGGAAAACATTCAGTACTTC.

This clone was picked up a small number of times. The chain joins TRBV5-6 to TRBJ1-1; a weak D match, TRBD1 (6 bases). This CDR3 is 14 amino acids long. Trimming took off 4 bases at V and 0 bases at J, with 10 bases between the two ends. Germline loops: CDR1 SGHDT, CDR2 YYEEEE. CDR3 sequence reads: CASSPGTMNTEAFF. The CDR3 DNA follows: TGTGCCAGCAGCCCCGGGACAATGAACACTGAAGCTTTCTTT.

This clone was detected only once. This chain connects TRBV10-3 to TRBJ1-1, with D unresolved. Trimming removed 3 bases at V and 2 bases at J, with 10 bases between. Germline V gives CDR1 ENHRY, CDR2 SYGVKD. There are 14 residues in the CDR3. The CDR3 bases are TGTGCCATCAGTGATGGCATCTTAAACACTGAAGCTTTCTTT. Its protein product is CAISDGILNTEAFF.

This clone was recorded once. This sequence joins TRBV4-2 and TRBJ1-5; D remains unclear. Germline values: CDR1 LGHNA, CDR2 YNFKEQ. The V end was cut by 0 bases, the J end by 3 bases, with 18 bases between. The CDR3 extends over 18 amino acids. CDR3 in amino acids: CASSQEARAEAANQPQHF. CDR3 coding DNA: TGTGCCAGCAGCCAAGAAGCGAGGGCAGAGGCGGCCAATCAGCCCCAGCATTTT.

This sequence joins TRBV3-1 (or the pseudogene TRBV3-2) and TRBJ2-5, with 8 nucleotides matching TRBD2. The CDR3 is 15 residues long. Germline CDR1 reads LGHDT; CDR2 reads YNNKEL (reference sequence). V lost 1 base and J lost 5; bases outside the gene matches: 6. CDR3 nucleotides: TGTGCCAGCAGCCAAGTCGGGGGGGCGTGGGAGACCCAGTACTTC. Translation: CASSQVGGAWETQYF.

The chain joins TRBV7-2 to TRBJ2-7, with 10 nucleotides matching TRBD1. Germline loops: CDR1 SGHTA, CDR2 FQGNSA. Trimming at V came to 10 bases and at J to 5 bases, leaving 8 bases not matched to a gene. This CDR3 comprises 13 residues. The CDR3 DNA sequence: TGTGCCATATCGGACAGGGGGATCCACGAGCAGTACTTC. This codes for CAISDRGIHEQYF.

CDR3 amino acids: CASSRQDRVDEQFF. The CDR3 nucleotides read TGCGCCAGCAGCCGCCAGGACAGGGTGGATGAGCAGTTCTTC. This chain connects TRBV4-3 to TRBJ2-1; 8 bases are shared with TRBD1. Germline CDR1 is LGHNA and CDR2 is YSLEER. Trimming at V came to 4 bases and at J to 8 bases, leaving 7 bases not matched to a gene. CDR3 length: 14 residues.

The CDR3 DNA is TGTGCCAGCAGCGTAGAAATGTTAACCTACAATGAGCAGTTCTTC. This gives the protein CASSVEMLTYNEQFF. V and J are TRBV9 and TRBJ2-1; D is unclear. Trimming removed 0 bases from V and 2 bases from J, with 9 bases in between. CDR1 and CDR2 from the germline V gene are SGDLS and YYNGEE. The CDR3 spans 15 residues.

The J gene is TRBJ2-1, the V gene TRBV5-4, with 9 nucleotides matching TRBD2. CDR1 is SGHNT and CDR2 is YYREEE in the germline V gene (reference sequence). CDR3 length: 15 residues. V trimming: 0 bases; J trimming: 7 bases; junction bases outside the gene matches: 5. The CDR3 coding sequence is TGTGCCAGCAGCTTGGTAGCGGGGGTGGGTAATGAGCAGTTCTTC. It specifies CASSLVAGVGNEQFF.

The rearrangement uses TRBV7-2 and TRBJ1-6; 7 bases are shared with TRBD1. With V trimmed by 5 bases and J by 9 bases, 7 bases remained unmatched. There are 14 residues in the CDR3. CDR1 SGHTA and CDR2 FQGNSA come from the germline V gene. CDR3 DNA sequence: TGTGCCAGCAGCCAGACAGGGCTGTTTTCACCCCTCCACTTT. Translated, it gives CASSQTGLFSPLHF.

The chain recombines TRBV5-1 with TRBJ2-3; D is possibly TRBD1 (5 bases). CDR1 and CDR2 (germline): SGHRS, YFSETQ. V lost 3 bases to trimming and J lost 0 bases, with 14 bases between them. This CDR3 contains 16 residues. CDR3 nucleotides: TGCGCCAGCAGCTCGATCGCAGGGAAGAGCACAGATACGCAGTATTTT. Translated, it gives CASSSIAGKSTDTQYF.

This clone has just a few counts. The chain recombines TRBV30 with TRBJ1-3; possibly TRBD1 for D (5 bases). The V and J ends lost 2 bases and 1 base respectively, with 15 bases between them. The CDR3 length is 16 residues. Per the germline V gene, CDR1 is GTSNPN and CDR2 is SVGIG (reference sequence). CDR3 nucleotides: TGTGCCTGGAGTAATAAGGGGTTACGGTCTGGAAACACCATATATTTT. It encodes CAWSNKGLRSGNTIYF.

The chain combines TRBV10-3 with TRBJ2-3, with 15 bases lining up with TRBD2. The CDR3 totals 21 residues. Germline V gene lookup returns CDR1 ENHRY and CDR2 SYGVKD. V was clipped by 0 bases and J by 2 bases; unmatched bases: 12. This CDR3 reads CAISESPTGLAGGKNTDTQYF. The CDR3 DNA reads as TGTGCCATCAGTGAGTCACCTACCGGACTAGCGGGGGGGAAAAACACAGATACGCAGTATTTT.

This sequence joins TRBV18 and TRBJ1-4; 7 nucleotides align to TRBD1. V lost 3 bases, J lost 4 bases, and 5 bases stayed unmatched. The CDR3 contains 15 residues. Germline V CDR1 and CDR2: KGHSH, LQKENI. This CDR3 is CASSPRGQSNEKLFF. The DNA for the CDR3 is TGTGCCAGCTCACCTAGGGGACAGAGTAATGAAAAACTGTTTTTT.

CDR3 DNA sequence: TGTGCCAGCAGAGCGGGACCGGTGGGCGAGCAGTACTTC. Translation gives CASRAGPVGEQYF. V and J are TRBV2 and TRBJ2-7; 7 nucleotides align to TRBD2. CDR1 is SNHLY and CDR2 is FYNNEI in the germline V gene. V lost 6 bases, J lost 6 bases, and 8 bases stayed unmatched. There are 13 residues in the CDR3. The full variable domain, completed using reference TRBV2 and TRBJ2-7, is EPEVTQTPSHQVTQMGQEVILRCVPISNHLYFYWYRQILGQKVEFLVSFYNNEISEKSEIFDDQFSVERPDGSNFTLKIRSTKLEDSAMYFCASRAGPVGEQYFGPGTRLTVT.

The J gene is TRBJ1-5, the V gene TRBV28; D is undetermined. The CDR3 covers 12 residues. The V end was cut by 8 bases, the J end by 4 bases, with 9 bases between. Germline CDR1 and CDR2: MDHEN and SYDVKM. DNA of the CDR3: TGTGCCAGCCAAGTACGGAATCAGCCCCAGCATTTT. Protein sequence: CASQVRNQPQHF.

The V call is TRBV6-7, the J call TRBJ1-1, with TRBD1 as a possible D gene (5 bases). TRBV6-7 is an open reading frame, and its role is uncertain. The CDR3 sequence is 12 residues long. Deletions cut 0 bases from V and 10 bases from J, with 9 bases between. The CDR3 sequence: CASSYSGGGAFF. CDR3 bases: TGTGCCAGCAGTTACTCGGGCGGGGGAGCTTTCTTT.

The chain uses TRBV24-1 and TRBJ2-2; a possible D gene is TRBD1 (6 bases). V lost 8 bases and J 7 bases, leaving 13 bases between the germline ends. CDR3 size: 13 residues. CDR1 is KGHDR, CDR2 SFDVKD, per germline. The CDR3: CATKAGAVGELFF. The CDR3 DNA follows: TGTGCCACCAAGGCAGGGGCGGTCGGGGAGCTGTTTTTT.

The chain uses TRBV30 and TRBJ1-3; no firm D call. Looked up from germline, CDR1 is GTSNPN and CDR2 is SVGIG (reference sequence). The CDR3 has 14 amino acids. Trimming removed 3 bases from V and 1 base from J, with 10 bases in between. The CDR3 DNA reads TGTGCCTGGAGCCACTCTCTTTCTGGAAACACCATATATTTT. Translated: CAWSHSLSGNTIYF.

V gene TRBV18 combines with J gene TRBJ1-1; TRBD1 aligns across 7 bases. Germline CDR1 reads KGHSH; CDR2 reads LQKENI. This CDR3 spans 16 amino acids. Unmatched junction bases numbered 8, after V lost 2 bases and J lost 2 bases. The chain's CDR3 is CASSPATGSLNTEAFF. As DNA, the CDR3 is TGTGCCAGCTCACCAGCGACAGGGAGCCTTAACACTGAAGCTTTCTTT.

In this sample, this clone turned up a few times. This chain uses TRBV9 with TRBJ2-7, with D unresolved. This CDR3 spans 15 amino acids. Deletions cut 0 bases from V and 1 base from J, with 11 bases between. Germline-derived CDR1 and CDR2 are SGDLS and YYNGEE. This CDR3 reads CASSVGADPSYEQYF. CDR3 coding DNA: TGTGCCAGCAGCGTAGGGGCCGACCCATCCTACGAGCAGTACTTC. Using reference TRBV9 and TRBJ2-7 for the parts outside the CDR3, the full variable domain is DSGVTQTPKHLITATGQRVTLRCSPRSGDLSVYWYQQSLDQGLQFLIQYYNGEERAKGNILERFSAQQFPDLHSELNLSSLELGDSALYFCASSVGADPSYEQYFGPGTRLTVT.

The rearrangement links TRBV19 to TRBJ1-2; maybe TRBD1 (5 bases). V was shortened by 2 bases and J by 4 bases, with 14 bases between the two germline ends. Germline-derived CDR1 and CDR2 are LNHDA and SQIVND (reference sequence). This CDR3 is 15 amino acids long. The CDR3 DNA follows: TGTGCCAGTAGTATATCCCCGGGGGAGACCTATGGCTACACCTTC. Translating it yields CASSISPGETYGYTF.